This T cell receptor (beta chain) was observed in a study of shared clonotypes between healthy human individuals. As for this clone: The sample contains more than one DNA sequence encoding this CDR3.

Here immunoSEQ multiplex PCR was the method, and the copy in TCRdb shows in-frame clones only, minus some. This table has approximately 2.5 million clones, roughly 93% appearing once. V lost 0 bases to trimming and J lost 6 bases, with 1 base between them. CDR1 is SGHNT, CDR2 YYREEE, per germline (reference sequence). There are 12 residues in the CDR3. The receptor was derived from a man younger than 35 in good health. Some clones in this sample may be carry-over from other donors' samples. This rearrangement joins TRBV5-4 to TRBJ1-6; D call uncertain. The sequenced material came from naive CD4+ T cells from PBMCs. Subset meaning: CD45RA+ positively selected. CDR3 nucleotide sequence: TGTGCCAGCAGCTTGGTTAATTCACCCCTCCACTTT. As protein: CASSLVNSPLHF.